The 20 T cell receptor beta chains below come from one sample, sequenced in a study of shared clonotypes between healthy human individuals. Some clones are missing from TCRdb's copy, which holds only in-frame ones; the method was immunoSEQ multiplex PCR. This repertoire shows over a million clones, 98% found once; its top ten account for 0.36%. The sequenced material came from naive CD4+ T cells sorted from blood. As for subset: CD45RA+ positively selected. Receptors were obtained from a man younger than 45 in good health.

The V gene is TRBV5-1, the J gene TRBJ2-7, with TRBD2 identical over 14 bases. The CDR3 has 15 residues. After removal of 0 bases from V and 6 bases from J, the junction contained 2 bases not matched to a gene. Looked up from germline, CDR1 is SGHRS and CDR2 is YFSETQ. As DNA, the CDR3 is TGCGCCAGCAGCTTGGGACTAGCGGGAGGGAGCGAGCAGTACTTC. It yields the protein CASSLGLAGGSEQYF.

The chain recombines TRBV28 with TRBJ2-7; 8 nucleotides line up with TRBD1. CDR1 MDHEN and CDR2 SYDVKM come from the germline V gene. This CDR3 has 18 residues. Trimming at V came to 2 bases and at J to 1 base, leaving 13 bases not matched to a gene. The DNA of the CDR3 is TGTGCCAGCAGTTTACCACAGGGGGATAGTTTTAATTCCTACGAGCAGTACTTC. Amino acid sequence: CASSLPQGDSFNSYEQYF.

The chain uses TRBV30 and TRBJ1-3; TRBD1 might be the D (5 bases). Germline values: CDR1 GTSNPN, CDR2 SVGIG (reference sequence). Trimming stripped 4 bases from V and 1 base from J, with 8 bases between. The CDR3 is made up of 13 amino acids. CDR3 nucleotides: TGTGCCTGGATGGGGGTTTCTGGAAACACCATATATTTT. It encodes CAWMGVSGNTIYF.

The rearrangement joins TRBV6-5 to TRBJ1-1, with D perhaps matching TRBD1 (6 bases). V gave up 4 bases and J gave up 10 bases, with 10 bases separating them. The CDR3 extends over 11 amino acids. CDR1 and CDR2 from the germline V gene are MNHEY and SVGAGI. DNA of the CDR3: TGTGCCAGCAGTTTGAACAGGGTAGCTTTCTTT. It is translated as CASSLNRVAFF.

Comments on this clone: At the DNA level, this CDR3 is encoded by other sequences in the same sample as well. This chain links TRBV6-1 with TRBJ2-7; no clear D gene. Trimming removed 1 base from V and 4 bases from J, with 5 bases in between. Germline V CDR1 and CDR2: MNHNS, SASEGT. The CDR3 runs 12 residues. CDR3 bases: TGTGCCAGCAGTGAAGGAGCGTACGAGCAGTACTTC. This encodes CASSEGAYEQYF.

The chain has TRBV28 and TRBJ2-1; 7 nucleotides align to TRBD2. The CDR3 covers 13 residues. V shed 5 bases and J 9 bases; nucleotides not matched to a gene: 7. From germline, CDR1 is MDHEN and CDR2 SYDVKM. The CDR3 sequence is CASSNWGRGEQFF. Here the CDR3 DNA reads TGTGCCAGCAGTAACTGGGGGAGGGGTGAGCAGTTCTTC.

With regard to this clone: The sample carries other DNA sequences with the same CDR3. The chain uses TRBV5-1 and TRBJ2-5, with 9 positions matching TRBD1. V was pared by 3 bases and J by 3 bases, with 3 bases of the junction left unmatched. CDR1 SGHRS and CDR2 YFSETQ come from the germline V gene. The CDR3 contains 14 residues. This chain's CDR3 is CASSSRTGEETQYF. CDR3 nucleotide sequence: TGCGCCAGCAGCTCTCGGACAGGGGAAGAGACCCAGTACTTC.

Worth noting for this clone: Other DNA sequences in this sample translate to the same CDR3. The CDR3 loop reads CASSRTGSTDTQYF. In DNA, the CDR3 is TGTGCCAGCAGTAGGACAGGAAGCACAGATACGCAGTATTTT. V and J are TRBV27 and TRBJ2-3, with 7 bases identical to TRBD1. V lost 5 bases, J lost 0 bases, and 2 bases stayed unmatched. The CDR3 length is 14 residues. CDR1 MNHEY and CDR2 SMNVEV come from the germline V gene (reference sequence).

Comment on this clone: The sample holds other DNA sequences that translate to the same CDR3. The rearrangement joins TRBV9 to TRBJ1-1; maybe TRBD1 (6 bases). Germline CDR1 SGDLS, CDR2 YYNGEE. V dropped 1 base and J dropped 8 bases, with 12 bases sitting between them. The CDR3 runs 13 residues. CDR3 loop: CASSVSQGTEAFF. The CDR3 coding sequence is TGTGCCAGCAGCGTATCCCAAGGGACAGAAGCTTTCTTT.

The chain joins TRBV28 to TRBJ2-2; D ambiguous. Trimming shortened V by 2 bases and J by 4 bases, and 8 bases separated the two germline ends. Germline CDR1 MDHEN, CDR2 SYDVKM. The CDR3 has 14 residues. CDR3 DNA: TGTGCCAGCAGTTTACCCAGGACCACCGGGGAGCTGTTTTTT. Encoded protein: CASSLPRTTGELFF. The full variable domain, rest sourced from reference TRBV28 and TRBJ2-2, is DVKVTQSSRYLVKRTGEKVFLECVQDMDHENMFWYRQDPGLGLRLIYFSYDVKMKEKGDIPEGYSVSREKKERFSLILESASTNQTSMYLCASSLPRTTGELFFGEGSRLTVL.

CDR3 in amino acids: CAIKQQGRDQPQHF. In nucleotides, the CDR3 is TGTGCCATCAAACAACAGGGTCGTGATCAGCCCCAGCATTTT. The V call is TRBV10-3, the J call TRBJ1-5; perhaps TRBD1 as D (6 bases). Trimming took 7 bases from V and 5 from J, leaving 15 bases between them. CDR1 is ENHRY, CDR2 SYGVKD, per germline. The length of the CDR3 is 14 residues.

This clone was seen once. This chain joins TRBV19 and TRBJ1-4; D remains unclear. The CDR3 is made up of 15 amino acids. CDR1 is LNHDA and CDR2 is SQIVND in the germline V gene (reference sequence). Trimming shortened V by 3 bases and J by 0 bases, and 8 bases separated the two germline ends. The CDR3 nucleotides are TGTGCCAGTAGTATTGGTAGTACAACTAATGAAAAACTGTTTTTT. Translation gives CASSIGSTTNEKLFF. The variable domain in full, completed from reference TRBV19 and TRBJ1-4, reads DGGITQSPKYLFRKEGQNVTLSCEQNLNHDAMYWYRQDPGQGLRLIYYSQIVNDFQKGDIAEGYSVSREKKESFPLTVTSAQKNPTAFYLCASSIGSTTNEKLFFGSGTQLSVL.

The CDR3 nucleotides read TGTGCCAGCAGCTCCCAAACAGGGCCCAATGAAAAACTGTTTTTT. Its protein product is CASSSQTGPNEKLFF. The chain combines TRBV5-6 with TRBJ1-4, with D perhaps matching TRBD1 (6 bases). CDR1 and CDR2 from the germline V gene are SGHDT and YYEEEE. V dropped 3 bases and J dropped 5 bases, with 14 bases sitting between them. The CDR3 runs 15 residues.

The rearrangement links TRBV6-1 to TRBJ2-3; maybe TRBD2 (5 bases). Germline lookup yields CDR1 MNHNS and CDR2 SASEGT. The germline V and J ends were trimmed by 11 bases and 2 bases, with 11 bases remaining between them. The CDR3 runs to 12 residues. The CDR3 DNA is TGTGCCGGCGGGCCCATCACAGATACGCAGTATTTT. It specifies CAGGPITDTQYF.

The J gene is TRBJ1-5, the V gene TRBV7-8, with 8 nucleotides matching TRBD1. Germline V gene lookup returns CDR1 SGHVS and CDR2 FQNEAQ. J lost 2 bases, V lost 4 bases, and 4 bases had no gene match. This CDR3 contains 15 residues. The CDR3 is CASSSGTGRNQPQHF. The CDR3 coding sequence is TGTGCCAGCAGCTCAGGGACAGGTCGCAATCAGCCCCAGCATTTT.

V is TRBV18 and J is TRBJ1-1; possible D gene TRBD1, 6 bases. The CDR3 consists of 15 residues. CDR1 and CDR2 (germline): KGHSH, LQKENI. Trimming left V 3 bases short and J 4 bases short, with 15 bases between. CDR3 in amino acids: CASSPYRESGTEAFF. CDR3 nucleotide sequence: TGTGCCAGCTCACCTTACAGGGAGTCTGGCACTGAAGCTTTCTTT. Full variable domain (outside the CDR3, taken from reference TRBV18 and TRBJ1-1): NAGVMQNPRHLVRRRGQEARLRCSPMKGHSHVYWYRQLPEEGLKFMVYLQKENIIDESGMPKERFSAEFPKEGPSILRIQQVVRGDSAAYFCASSPYRESGTEAFFGQGTRLTVV.

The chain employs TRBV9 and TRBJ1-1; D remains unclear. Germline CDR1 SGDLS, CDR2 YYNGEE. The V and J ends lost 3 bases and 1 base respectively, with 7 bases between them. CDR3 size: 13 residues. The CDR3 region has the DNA TGTGCCAGCAGCGAAACAAAGAACACTGAAGCTTTCTTT. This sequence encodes CASSETKNTEAFF.

CDR3: CASSYWDTEIYGYTF. CDR3 DNA: TGTGCCAGCAGTTATTGGGACACCGAGATCTATGGCTACACCTTC. The V gene is TRBV6-5, the J gene TRBJ1-2; maybe TRBD1 (6 bases). The germline gives CDR1 MNHEY, CDR2 SVGAGI. V was shortened by 3 bases and J by 4 bases, with 15 bases between the two germline ends. This CDR3 comprises 15 residues.

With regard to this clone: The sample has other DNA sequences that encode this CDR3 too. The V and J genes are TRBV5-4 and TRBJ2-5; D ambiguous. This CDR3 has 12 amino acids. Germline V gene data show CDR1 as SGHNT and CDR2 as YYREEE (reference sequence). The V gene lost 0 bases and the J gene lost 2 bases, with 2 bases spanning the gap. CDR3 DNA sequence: TGTGCCAGCAGCTTGGGGCAAGAGACCCAGTACTTC. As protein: CASSLGQETQYF.

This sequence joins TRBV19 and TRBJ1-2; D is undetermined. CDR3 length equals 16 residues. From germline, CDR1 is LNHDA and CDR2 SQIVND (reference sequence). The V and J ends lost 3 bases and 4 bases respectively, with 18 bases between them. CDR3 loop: CASSMGREREAYGYTF. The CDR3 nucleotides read TGTGCCAGTAGTATGGGCCGGGAGAGAGAAGCCTATGGCTACACCTTC.